These T cell receptor beta chains were read from a single sample in a study of CD8 T cells in Susac syndrome. Using its own MiXCR run on the immunoSEQ multiplex PCR reads, TCRdb lists one record per CDR3 protein. This sample yields a few hundred thousand distinct CDR3 sequences, of which approximately 89% are seen a single time; under 0.15% belongs to the top ten. Sequences were obtained from CD8+ T cells from PBMCs. These receptors all come from a human donor with multiple sclerosis. CDR3s include the opening cysteine and the closing phenylalanine or tryptophan. A D gene is named only where the DNA matches it firmly. Some rows mark clone size as missing; the rest say once, few, many or name a class of expanded clone.

D gene,V gene,J gene,clone size,CDR3 DNA,CDR3 protein
TRBD1,TRBV27,TRBJ2-5,NA,TGTGCCAGCAGTTTGGGACAGGTTCAAGAGACCCAGTACTTC,CASSLGQVQETQYF
NA,TRBV9,TRBJ2-3,NA,TGTGCCAGCAGCGTAGAGCCGGCAGATACGCAGTATTTT,CASSVEPADTQYF
NA,TRBV5-1,TRBJ1-1,NA,TGCGCCAGCAGCTTACCAGGGGTGAACACTGAAGCTTTCTTT,CASSLPGVNTEAFF
NA,TRBV7-3,TRBJ2-1,NA,TGTGCCAGCAGCCGATACCCTTTGACCGAGGAAGGGCTGGATGAGCAGTTCTTC,CASSRYPLTEEGLDEQFF
TRBD1,TRBV4-1,TRBJ1-5,NA,TGCGCCAGCAGCCTCCTACAGGGGTCGGTACAGCCCCAGCATTTT,CASSLLQGSVQPQHF
NA,TRBV7-9,TRBJ1-4,NA,TGTGCCAGCAGCCACCTACCCCCAGGGGAGGTGGAAAAACTGTTTTTT,CASSHLPPGEVEKLFF
NA,TRBV9,TRBJ1-4,NA,TGTGCCAGCAGCGTAGGAGGGGCAGTGAATGAAAAACTGTTTTTT,CASSVGGAVNEKLFF
NA,TRBV10-1,TRBJ2-7,NA,TGCGCCAGCATGGAAGGACAGTCCGGCTACGAGCAGTACTTC,CASMEGQSGYEQYF
TRBD1,TRBV12-3/TRBV12-4,TRBJ1-2,NA,TGTGCCAGCAGTCCAGGACAGGGTGCAGTCTATGGCTACACCTTC,CASSPGQGAVYGYTF
NA,TRBV28,TRBJ2-7,few,TGTGCCAGCAGTTTCAGGGGCTCAATAGACGAGCAGTACTTC,CASSFRGSIDEQYF
TRBD2,TRBV4-2,TRBJ2-7,NA,TGTGCCAGCAGCCAAGATGCCCCCCCCTGGGGACTAGCGGGGCGGGCCCCCTACGAGCAGTACTTC,CASSQDAPPWGLAGRAPYEQYF
NA,TRBV6-6,TRBJ2-7,NA,TGTGCCAGCAGTTTTGTGGGCCCCCCCTACGAGCAGTACTTC,CASSFVGPPYEQYF
TRBD2,TRBV7-9,TRBJ2-7,NA,TGTGCCAGCAGCTCCTGGACTAGCGGGAGTCTGAACGAGCAGTACTTC,CASSSWTSGSLNEQYF
TRBD2,TRBV4-1,TRBJ2-5,NA,TGCGCCAGCAGCCAAGAAGCTAGCGGGAGCGTTTACCAAGAGACCCAGTACTTC,CASSQEASGSVYQETQYF
NA,TRBV12-3/TRBV12-4,TRBJ2-7,NA,TGTGCCAGCAGTTTAGCGCCTTTGCAGGGGTTTTCCTACGAGCAGTACTTC,CASSLAPLQGFSYEQYF
NA,TRBV30,TRBJ1-1,NA,TGTGCCTGGAGTGTACGGGGAGGGCTCGGCACTGAAGCTTTCTTT,CAWSVRGGLGTEAFF
NA,TRBV27,TRBJ1-1,NA,TGTGCCAGCAGTTTAGGAGGAGACACTGGAGCTTTCTTT,CASSLGGDTGAFF
NA,TRBV30,TRBJ1-2,once,TGTGCCTGGGACGCCGGAGGGCGGAGGAATGGCTACACCTTC,CAWDAGGRRNGYTF
NA,TRBV27,TRBJ2-1,NA,TGTGCCAGCAGTTTATCAGGGGCCCCCTACAATGAGCAGTTCTTC,CASSLSGAPYNEQFF
TRBD1,TRBV12-3/TRBV12-4,TRBJ2-7,NA,TGTGCCAGCAGTGGAAGACAGGGCTTAGATATCTACGAGCAGTACTTC,CASSGRQGLDIYEQYF
NA,TRBV20-1,TRBJ1-3,NA,TGCAGTGCTAGAGAAGGGACTGGAAACACCATATATTTT,CSAREGTGNTIYF
TRBD1,TRBV4-1,TRBJ1-1,NA,TGCGCCAGCAGCCGTGGGACAGGGCCGCTAGAAGCTTTCTTT,CASSRGTGPLEAFF
TRBD1,TRBV5-1,TRBJ2-1,NA,TGCGCCAGCAGCTTGATGACAGGGCTTTACAATGAGCAGTTCTTC,CASSLMTGLYNEQFF
NA,TRBV24-1,TRBJ1-2,NA,TGTGCCACCAGTGATTTGCGGGATACCAACGGCTATGGCTACACCTTC,CATSDLRDTNGYGYTF
NA,TRBV4-1,TRBJ1-1,NA,TGCGCCAGCAGCCACCCCTGGACCGAGGGTGAAGCTTTCTTT,CASSHPWTEGEAFF
TRBD1,TRBV7-9,TRBJ1-5,NA,TGTGCCAGCAGCTTAGCGGGACAGGGGGATAGCAATCAGCCCCAGCATTTT,CASSLAGQGDSNQPQHF
NA,TRBV4-1,TRBJ2-1,NA,TGCGCCAGCAGCCAAGATCGAAGTCAGGGGAATGAGCAGTTCTTC,CASSQDRSQGNEQFF
NA,TRBV14,TRBJ1-3,once,TGTGCCAGCAGCCAAGATTTTGCAGGGCCTGGAAACACCATATATTTT,CASSQDFAGPGNTIYF
TRBD1,TRBV2,TRBJ1-2,NA,TGTGCCAGCAGCATAACAGGGGAGGGCTATGGCTACACCTTC,CASSITGEGYGYTF
TRBD2,TRBV28,TRBJ2-1,NA,TGTGCCAGCACCTCCGCTGAGGGGGCGGGAGGGCCCTACAATGAGCAGTTCTTC,CASTSAEGAGGPYNEQFF
NA,TRBV29-1,TRBJ2-7,few,TGCAGCGTTGAGGTGACAGATTACAGCTCCTACGAGCAGTACTTC,CSVEVTDYSSYEQYF
NA,TRBV29-1,TRBJ1-2,few,TGCAGCGTTGAAGACGGACAGTTAGCTAACTATGGCTACACCTTC,CSVEDGQLANYGYTF
TRBD1,TRBV6-1,TRBJ1-1,NA,TGTGCCAACAGACAGGGGAGTTACACTGAAGCTTTCTTT,CANRQGSYTEAFF
TRBD2,TRBV4-1,TRBJ2-7,NA,TGCGCCAGCAGCCAAACTCGGACTAGCGAGTACGAGCAGTACTTC,CASSQTRTSEYEQYF
NA,TRBV30,TRBJ1-1,NA,TGTGCTTTGGACCCAGGAGGAACTGAAGCTTTCTTT,CALDPGGTEAFF
NA,TRBV27,TRBJ1-2,NA,TGTGCCAGCAGTTTCGGGGGGCGGAATGGCTACACCTTC,CASSFGGRNGYTF
TRBD1,TRBV27,TRBJ2-2,NA,TGTGCCAGCAGTCTTTCCCGGGACAGGGTTACCGGGGAGCTGTTTTTT,CASSLSRDRVTGELFF